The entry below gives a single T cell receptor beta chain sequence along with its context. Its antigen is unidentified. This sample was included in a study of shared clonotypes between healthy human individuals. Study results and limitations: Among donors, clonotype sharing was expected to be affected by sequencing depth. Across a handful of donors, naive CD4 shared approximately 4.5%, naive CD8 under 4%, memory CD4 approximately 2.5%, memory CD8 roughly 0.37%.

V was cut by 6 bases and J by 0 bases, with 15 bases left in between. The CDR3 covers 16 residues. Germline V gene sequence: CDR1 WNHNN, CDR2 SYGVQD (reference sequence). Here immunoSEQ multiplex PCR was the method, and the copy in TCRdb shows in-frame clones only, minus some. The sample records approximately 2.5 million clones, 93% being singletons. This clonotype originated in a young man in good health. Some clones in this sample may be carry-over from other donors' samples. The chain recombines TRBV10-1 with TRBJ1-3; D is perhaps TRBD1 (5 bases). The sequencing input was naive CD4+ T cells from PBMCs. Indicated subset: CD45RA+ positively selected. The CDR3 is CASSQMGRRSGNTIYF. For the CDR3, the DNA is TGCGCCAGCAGCCAGATGGGGCGGCGCTCTGGAAACACCATATATTTT.